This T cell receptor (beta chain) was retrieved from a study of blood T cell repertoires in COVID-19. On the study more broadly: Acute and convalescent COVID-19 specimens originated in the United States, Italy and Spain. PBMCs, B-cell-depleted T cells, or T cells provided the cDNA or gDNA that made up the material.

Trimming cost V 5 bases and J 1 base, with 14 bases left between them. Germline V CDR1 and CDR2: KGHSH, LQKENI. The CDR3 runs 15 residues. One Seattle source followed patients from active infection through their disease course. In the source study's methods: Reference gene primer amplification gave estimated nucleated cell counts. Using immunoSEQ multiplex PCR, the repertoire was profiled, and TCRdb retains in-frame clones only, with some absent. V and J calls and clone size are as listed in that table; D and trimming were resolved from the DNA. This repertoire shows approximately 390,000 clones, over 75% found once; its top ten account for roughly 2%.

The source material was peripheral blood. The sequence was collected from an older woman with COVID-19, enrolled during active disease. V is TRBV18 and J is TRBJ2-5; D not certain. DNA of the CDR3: TGTGCCAGCTCATCCCGAGCAGGTAGCCAAGAGACCCAGTACTTC. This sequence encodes CASSSRAGSQETQYF.